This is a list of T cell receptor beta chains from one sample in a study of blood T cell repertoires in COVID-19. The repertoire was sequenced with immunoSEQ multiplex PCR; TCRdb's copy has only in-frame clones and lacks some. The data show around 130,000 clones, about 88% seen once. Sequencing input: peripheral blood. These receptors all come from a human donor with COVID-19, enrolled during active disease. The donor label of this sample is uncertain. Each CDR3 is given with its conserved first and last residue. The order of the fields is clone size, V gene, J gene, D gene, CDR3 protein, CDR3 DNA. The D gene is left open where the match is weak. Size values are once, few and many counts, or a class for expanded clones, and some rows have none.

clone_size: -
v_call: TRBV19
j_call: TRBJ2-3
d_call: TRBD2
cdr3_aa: CASSARALAGTDTQYF
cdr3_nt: TGTGCCAGTAGTGCCCGCGCCTTAGCGGGAACAGATACGCAGTATTTT

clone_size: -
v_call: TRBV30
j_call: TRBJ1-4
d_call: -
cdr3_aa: CAWSVMSGVNEKLFF
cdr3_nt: TGTGCCTGGAGTGTAATGTCGGGGGTTAATGAAAAACTGTTTTTT

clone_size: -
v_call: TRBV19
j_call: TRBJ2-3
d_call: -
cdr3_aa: CASSIGGRVGTQYF
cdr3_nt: TGTGCCAGTAGTATTGGGGGCCGGGTCGGTACGCAGTATTTT

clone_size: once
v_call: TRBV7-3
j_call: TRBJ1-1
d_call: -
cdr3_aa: CASSLTGRENTEAFF
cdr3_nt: TGTGCCAGCAGCTTGACGGGCAGGGAGAACACTGAAGCTTTCTTT

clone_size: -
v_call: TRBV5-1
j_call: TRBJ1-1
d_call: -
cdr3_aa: CASSYETGFLNTEAFF
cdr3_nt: TGCGCCAGCAGCTATGAAACAGGGTTTCTGAACACTGAAGCTTTCTTT

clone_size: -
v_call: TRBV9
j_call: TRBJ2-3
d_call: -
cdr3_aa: CASSRVSGADTQYF
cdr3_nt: TGTGCCAGCAGCAGGGTGTCAGGGGCAGATACGCAGTATTTT

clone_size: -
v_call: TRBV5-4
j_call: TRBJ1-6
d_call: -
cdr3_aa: CASSLTSEDTPLHF
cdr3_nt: TGTGCCAGCAGCTTAACGTCTGAGGATACACCCCTCCACTTT

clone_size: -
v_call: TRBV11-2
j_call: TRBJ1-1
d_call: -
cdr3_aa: CASSLGAAATEAFF
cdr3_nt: TGTGCCAGCAGCCTAGGAGCGGCGGCGACTGAAGCTTTCTTT

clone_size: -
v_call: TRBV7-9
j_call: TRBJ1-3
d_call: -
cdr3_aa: CASSFERTWGNTIYF
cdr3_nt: TGTGCCAGCAGCTTCGAGCGGACCTGGGGAAACACCATATATTTT

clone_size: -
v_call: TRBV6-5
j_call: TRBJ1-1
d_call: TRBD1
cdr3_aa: CASSYSSRTGGTEAFF
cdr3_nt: TGTGCCAGCAGTTACTCGAGTAGGACAGGGGGCACTGAAGCTTTCTTT

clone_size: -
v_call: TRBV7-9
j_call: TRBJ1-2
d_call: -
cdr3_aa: CASSFGVDYGYTF
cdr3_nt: TGTGCCAGCAGCTTCGGAGTTGACTATGGCTACACCTTC

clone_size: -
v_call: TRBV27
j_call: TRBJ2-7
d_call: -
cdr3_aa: CASSYGRSHSYEQYF
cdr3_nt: TGTGCCAGCAGTTACGGGAGATCCCATTCCTACGAGCAGTACTTC

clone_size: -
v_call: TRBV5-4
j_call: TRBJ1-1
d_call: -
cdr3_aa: CASSSTSAPEAFF
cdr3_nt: TGTGCCAGCAGCTCGACCAGCGCCCCAGAAGCTTTCTTT

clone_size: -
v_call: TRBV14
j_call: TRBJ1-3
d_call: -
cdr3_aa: CASSQVGPAGNTIYF
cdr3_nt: TGTGCCAGCAGCCAAGTCGGTCCTGCTGGAAACACCATATATTTT

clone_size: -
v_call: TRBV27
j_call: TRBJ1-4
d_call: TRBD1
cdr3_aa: CASSPGQGVGKLFF
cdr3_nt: TGTGCCAGCAGTCCGGGACAGGGTGTAGGAAAACTGTTTTTT

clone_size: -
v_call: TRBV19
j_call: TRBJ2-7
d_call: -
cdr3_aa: CASSNSGEPSYEQYF
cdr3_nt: TGTGCCAGTAGCAATTCAGGTGAACCCTCCTACGAGCAGTACTTC

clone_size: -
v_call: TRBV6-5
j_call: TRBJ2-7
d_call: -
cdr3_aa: CASMGTTGSYEQYF
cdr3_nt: TGTGCCAGCATGGGTACCACAGGTTCCTACGAGCAGTACTTC

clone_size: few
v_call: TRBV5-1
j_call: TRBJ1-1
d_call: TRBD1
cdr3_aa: CASSRDRESEAFF
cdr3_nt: TGCGCCAGCTCCCGGGACAGGGAATCTGAAGCTTTCTTT

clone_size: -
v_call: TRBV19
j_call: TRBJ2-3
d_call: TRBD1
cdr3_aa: CASSTQGADTQYF
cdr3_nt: TGTGCCAGTAGTACCCAGGGGGCAGATACGCAGTATTTT

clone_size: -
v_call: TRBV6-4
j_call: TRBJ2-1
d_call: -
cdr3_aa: CASSEQGREGEQFF
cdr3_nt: TGTGCCAGCAGTGAACAGGGAAGGGAGGGTGAGCAGTTCTTC

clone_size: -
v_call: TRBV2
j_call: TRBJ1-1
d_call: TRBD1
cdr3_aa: CASSLGQGYTEAFF
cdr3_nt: TGTGCCAGCAGTCTAGGACAGGGGTACACTGAAGCTTTCTTT

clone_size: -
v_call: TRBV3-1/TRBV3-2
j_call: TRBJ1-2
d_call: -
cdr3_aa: CASSQGADYGYTF
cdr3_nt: TGTGCCAGCAGCCAGGGGGCGGATTATGGCTACACCTTC

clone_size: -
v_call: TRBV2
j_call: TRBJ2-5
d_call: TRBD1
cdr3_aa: CASNRRGSQETQYF
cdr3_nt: TGTGCCAGCAATCGCAGGGGGTCTCAAGAGACCCAGTACTTC

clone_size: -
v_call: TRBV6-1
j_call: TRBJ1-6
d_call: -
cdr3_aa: CASSAGISSYNSPLHF
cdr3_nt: TGTGCCAGCAGTGCAGGAATTAGCTCCTATAATTCACCCCTCCACTTT

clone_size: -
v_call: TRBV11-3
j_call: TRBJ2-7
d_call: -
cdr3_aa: CASSLAQGFGSSYEQYF
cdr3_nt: TGTGCCAGCAGCTTAGCACAGGGCTTTGGGAGCTCCTACGAGCAGTACTTC

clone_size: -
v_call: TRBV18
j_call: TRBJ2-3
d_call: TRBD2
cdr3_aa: CASSPYHGGGTGSTDTQYF
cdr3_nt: TGTGCCAGCTCACCCTATCACGGGGGGGGTACCGGTAGCACAGATACGCAGTATTTT

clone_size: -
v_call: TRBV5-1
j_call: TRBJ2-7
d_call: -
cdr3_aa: CASSLGTDSYEQYF
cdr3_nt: TGCGCCAGCAGCTTGGGGACAGACTCCTACGAGCAGTACTTC

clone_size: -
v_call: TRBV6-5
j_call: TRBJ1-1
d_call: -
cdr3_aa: CASSPGGNTEAFF
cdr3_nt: TGTGCCAGCAGTCCGGGGGGGAACACTGAAGCTTTCTTT

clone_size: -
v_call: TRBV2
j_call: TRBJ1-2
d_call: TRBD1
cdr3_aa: CASSEGAGGIANYGYTF
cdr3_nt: TGTGCCAGCAGTGAGGGGGCAGGGGGGATTGCTAACTATGGCTACACCTTC

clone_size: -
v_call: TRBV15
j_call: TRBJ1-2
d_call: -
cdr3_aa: CATSRDPGGLANYGYTF
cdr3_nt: TGTGCCACCAGCAGAGATCCGGGGGGGCTAGCTAACTATGGCTACACCTTC

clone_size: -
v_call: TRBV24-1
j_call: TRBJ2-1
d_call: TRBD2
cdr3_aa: CATSDPSPGGGRFDEQFF
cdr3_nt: TGTGCCACCAGTGATCCATCCCCGGGCGGGGGAAGATTCGATGAGCAGTTCTTC

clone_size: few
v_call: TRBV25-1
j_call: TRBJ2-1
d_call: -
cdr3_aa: CASSPGTPINEQFF
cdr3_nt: TGTGCCAGCAGTCCCGGGACTCCCATCAATGAGCAGTTCTTC

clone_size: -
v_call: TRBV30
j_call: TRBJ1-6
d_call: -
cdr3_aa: CAWNTNYNSPLHF
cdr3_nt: TGTGCCTGGAACACAAATTATAATTCACCCCTCCACTTT

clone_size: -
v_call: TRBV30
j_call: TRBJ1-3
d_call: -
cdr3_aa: CAWSVLQVPGNTIYF
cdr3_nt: TGTGCCTGGAGTGTACTGCAGGTCCCTGGAAACACCATATATTTT

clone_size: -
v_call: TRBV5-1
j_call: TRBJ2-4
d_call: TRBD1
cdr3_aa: CASSLPGTGRAKNIQYF
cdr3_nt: TGCGCCAGCAGCTTGCCCGGGACAGGGAGGGCCAAAAACATTCAGTACTTC